Below are 5 T cell receptor beta chains sequenced from a single sample in a study of blood T cells in healthy people across ages. It was with a sample-barcoded 5' primer and a J-beta primer mix that a second PCR of roughly 7 to 12 cycles was run. TCRdb reanalysed the 5' RACE reads using MiXCR and keeps one entry per CDR3 protein. The sample lists 700,000 or so distinct CDR3 sequences, 22% seen once, with less than 25% in the top ten. Input material: blood. The receptors come from a man between 65 and 85 years old in good health.

In this sample, this clonotype turned up a few times. The chain uses TRBV12-3 or TRBV12-4 and TRBJ1-1; maybe TRBD1 (6 bases). The CDR3 runs to 14 residues. V lost 5 bases to trimming and J lost 5 bases, with 15 bases between them. The CDR3 DNA is TGTGCCAGCAGTCCCAACAGGGAAGGAACTGAAGCTTTCTTT. Protein: CASSPNREGTEAFF.

V usage is TRBV6-1 and J usage is TRBJ2-5; 7 nucleotides agree with TRBD1. The J call may not be correct, given that the DNA end is closer to TRBJ2-7. This CDR3 region has 15 residues. CDR1 MNHNS and CDR2 SASEGT come from the germline V gene. CDR3 sequence reads: CASSERGQVVFEQYF. CDR3 bases: TGTGCCAGCAGTGAAAGGGGGCAGGTGGTCTTCGAGCAGTACTTC.

This chain joins TRBV18 and TRBJ1-1; D is unresolved. Germline CDR1 KGHSH, CDR2 LQKENI. The germline V and J ends were trimmed by 5 bases and 2 bases, with 9 bases remaining between them. This CDR3 is built from 13 residues. CDR3 residues: CASSTAVNTEAFF. The CDR3 DNA is TGTGCCAGCTCAACAGCCGTAAACACTGAAGCTTTCTTT.

This chain connects TRBV30 to TRBJ2-3; TRBD2 is a possible D gene (5 bases). Trimming pared 7 bases from V and 2 bases from J, leaving 16 bases between. The CDR3 loop spans 14 amino acids. Germline V CDR1 and CDR2: GTSNPN, SVGIG (reference sequence). CDR3 in DNA: TGTGCCTATCAAGGTAGCGATCCCACAGATACGCAGTATTTT. Protein sequence: CAYQGSDPTDTQYF.

The table lists this clonotype with a few counts. This sequence joins TRBV12-3 or TRBV12-4 and TRBJ2-5, with 7 bases lining up with TRBD1. The J call is uncertain, as TRBJ2-7 better fits the DNA end. CDR3 length equals 15 residues. CDR3 nucleotide sequence: TGTGCCAGCAGTTTAGCCGGGACAGTCTCCTACGAGCAGTACTTC. Residues: CASSLAGTVSYEQYF.